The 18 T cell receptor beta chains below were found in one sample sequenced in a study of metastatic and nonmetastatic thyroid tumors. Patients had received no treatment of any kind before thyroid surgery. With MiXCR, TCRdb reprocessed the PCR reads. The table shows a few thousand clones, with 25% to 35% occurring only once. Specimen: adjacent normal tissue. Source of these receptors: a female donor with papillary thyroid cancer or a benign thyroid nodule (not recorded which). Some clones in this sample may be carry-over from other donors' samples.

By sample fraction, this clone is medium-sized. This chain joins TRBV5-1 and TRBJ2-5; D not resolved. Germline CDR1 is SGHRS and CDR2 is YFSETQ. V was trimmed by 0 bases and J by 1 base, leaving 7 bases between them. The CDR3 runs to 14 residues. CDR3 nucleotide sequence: TGCGCCAGCAGCTTGGCGAACGGCCAAGAGACCCAGTACTTC. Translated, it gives CASSLANGQETQYF.

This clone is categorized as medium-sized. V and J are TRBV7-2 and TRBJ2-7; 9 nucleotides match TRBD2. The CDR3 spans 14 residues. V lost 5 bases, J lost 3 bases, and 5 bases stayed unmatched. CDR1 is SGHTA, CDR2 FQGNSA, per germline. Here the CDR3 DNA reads TGTGCCAGCAGCAGACTAGCGGACTACTACGAGCAGTACTTC. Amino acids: CASSRLADYYEQYF.

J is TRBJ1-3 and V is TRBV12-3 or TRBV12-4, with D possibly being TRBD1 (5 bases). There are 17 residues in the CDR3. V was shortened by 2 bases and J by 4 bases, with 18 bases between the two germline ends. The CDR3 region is CASSLFDSQRWGNTIYF. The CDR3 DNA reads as TGTGCCAGCAGTTTATTCGACAGCCAGCGATGGGGAAACACCATATATTTT.

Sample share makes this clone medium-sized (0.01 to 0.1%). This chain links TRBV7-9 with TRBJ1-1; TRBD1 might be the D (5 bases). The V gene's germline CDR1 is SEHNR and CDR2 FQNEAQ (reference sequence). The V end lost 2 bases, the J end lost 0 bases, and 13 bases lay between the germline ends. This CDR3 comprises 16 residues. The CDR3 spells CASSLSHLDMNTEAFF. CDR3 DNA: TGTGCCAGCAGCTTATCTCACCTGGACATGAACACTGAAGCTTTCTTT.

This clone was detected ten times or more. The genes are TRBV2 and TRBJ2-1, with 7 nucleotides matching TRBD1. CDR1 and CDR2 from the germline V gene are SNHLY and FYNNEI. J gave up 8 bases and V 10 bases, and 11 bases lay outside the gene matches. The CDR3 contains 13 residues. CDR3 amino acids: CATKGTEGDEQFF. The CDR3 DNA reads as TGTGCCACCAAAGGGACAGAGGGGGATGAGCAGTTCTTC.

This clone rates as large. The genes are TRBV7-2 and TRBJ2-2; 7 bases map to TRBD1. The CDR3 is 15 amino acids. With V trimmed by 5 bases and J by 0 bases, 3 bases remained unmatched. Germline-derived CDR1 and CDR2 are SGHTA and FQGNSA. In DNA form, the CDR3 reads TGTGCCAGCAGCCGGGACAGAGCGAACACCGGGGAGCTGTTTTTT. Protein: CASSRDRANTGELFF.

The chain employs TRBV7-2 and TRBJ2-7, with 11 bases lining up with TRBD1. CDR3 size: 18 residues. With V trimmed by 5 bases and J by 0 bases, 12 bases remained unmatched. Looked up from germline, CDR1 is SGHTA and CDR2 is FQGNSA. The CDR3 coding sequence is TGTGCCAGCAGCCTATCGACCGGGACAGGGGGAGGCTCCTACGAGCAGTACTTC. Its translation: CASSLSTGTGGGSYEQYF. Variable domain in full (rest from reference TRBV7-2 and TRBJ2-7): GAGVSQSPSNKVTEKGKDVELRCDPISGHTALYWYRQSLGQGLEFLIYFQGNSAPDKSGLPSDRFSAERTGGSVSTLTIQRTQQEDSAVYLCASSLSTGTGGGSYEQYFGPGTRLTVT.

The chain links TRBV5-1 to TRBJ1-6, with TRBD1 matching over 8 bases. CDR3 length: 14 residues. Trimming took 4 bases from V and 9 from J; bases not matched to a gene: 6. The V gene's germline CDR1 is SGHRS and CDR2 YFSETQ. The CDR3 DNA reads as TGCGCCAGCAGCCCCCAGGGGGCTCCTTCACCCCTCCACTTT. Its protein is CASSPQGAPSPLHF.

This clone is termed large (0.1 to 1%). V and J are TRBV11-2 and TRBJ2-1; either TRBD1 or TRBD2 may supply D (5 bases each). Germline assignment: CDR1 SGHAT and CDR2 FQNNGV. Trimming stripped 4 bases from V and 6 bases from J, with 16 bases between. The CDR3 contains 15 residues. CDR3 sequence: CASSSRDPQPNEQFF. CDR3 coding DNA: TGTGCCAGCAGCTCCCGGGACCCTCAGCCCAATGAGCAGTTCTTC.

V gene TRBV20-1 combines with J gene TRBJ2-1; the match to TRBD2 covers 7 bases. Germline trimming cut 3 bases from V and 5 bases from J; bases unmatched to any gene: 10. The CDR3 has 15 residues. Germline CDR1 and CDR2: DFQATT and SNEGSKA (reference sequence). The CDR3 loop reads CSASPGGGGNNEQFF. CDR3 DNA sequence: TGCAGTGCTAGCCCTGGGGGGGGAGGGAACAATGAGCAGTTCTTC.

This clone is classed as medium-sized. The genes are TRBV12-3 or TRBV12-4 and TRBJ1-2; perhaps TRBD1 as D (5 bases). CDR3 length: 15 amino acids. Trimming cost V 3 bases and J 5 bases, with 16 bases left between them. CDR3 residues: CASSFRDRDSYGYTF. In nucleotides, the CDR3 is TGTGCCAGCAGTTTCAGAGACAGAGACTCGTATGGCTACACCTTC.

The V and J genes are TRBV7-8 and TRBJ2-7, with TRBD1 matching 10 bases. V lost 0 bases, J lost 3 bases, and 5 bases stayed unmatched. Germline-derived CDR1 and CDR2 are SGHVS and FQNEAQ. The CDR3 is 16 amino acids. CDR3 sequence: CASSLAGGTGVYEQYF. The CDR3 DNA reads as TGTGCCAGCAGCTTAGCGGGGGGGACAGGGGTCTACGAGCAGTACTTC. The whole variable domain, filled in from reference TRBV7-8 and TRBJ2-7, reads GAGVSQSPRYKVAKRGQDVALRCDPISGHVSLFWYQQALGQGPEFLTYFQNEAQLDKSGLPSDRFFAERPEGSVSTLKIQRTQQEDSAVYLCASSLAGGTGVYEQYFGPGTRLTVT.

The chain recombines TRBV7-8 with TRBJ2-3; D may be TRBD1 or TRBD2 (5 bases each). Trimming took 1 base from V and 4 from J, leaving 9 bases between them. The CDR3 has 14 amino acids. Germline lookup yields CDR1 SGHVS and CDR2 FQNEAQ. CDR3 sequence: CASSLELGADTQYF. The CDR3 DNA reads TGTGCCAGCAGCTTAGAATTGGGGGCAGATACGCAGTATTTT.

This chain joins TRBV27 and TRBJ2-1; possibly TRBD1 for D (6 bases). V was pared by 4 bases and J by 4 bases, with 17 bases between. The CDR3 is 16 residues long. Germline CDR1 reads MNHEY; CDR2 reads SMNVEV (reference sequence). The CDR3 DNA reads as TGTGCCAGCAGTTCAGGGGCAATTGGGTCGTACAATGAGCAGTTCTTC. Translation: CASSSGAIGSYNEQFF.

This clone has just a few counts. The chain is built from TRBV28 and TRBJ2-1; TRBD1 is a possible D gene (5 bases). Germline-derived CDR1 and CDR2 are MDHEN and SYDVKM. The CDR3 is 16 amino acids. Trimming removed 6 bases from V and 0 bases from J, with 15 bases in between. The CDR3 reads CASSGIGVSSYNEQFF. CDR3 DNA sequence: TGTGCCAGCAGCGGAATAGGGGTCAGCTCCTACAATGAGCAGTTCTTC.

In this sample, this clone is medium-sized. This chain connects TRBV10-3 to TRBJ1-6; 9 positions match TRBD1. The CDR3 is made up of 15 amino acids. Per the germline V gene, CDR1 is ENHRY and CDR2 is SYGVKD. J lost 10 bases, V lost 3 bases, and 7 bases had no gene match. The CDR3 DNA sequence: TGTGCCATCAGTGATCCGGGACAGGGACTGTCACCCCTCCACTTT. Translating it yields CAISDPGQGLSPLHF.

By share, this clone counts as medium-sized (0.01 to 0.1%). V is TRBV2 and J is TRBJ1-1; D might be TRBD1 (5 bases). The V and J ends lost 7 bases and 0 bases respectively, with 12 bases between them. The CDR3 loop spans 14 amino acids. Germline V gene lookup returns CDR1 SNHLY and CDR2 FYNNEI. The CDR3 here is CASKAGRMNTEAFF. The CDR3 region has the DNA TGTGCCAGCAAAGCGGGGCGGATGAACACTGAAGCTTTCTTT. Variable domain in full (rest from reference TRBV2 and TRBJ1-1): EPEVTQTPSHQVTQMGQEVILRCVPISNHLYFYWYRQILGQKVEFLVSFYNNEISEKSEIFDDQFSVERPDGSNFTLKIRSTKLEDSAMYFCASKAGRMNTEAFFGQGTRLTVV.

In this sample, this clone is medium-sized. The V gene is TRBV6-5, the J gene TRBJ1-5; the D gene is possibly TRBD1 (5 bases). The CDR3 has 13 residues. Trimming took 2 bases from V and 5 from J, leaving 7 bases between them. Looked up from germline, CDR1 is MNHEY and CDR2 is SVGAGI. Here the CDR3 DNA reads TGTGCCAGCAGTTACCTGGGGGATCAGCCCCAGCATTTT. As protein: CASSYLGDQPQHF.